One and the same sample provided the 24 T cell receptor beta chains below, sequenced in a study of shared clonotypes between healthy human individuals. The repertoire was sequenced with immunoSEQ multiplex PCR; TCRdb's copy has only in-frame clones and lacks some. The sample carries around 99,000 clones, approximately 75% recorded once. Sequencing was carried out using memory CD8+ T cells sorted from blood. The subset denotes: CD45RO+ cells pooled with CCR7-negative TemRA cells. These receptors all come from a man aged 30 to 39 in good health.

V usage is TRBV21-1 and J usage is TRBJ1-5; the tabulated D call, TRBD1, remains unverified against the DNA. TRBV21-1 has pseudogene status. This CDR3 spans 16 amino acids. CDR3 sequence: CASSKHGTGGNQPQHF. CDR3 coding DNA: TGTGCCAGCAGCAAACACGGGACAGGGGGTAATCAGCCCCAGCATTTT.

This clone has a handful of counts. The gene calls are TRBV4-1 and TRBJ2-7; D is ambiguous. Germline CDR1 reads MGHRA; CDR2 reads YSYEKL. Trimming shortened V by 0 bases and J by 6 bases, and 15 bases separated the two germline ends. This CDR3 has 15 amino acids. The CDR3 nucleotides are TGCGCCAGCAGCCAAGATGCCCTTCCGTCGGGCGAGCAGTACTTC. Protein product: CASSQDALPSGEQYF.

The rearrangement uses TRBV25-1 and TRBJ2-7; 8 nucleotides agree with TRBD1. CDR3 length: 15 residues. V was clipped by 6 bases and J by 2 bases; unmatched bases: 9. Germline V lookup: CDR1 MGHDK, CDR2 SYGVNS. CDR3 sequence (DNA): TGTGCCAGCAGCTATTCCGGGACAGGACCCTACGAGCAGTACTTC. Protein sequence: CASSYSGTGPYEQYF.

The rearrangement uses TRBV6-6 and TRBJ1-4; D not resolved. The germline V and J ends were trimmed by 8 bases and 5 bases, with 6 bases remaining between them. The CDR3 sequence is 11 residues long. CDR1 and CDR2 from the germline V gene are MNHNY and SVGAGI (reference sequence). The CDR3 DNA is TGTGCCAGCGAGGGAAATGAAAAACTGTTTTTT. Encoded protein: CASEGNEKLFF.

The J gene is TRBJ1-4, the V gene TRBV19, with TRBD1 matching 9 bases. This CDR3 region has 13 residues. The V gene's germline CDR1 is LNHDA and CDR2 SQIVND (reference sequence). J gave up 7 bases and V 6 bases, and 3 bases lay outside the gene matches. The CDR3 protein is CASSRDRAEKLFF. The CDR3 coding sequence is TGTGCCAGTAGCCGGGACAGGGCTGAAAAACTGTTTTTT.

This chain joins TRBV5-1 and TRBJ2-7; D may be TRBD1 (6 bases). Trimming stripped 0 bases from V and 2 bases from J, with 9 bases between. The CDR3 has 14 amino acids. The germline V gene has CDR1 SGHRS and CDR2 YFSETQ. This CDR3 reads CASSLVDRPYEQYF. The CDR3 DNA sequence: TGCGCCAGCAGCTTGGTGGACAGACCCTACGAGCAGTACTTC. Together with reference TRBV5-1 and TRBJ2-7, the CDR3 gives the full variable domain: KAGVTQTPRYLIKTRGQQVTLSCSPISGHRSVSWYQQTPGQGLQFLFEYFSETQRNKGNFPGRFSGRQFSNSRSEMNVSTLELGDSALYLCASSLVDRPYEQYFGPGTRLTVT.

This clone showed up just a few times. The CDR3 is CASSGYGYTF. Written as DNA, the CDR3 is TGTGCCAGCAGTGGCTATGGCTACACCTTC. The gene calls are TRBV6-1 and TRBJ1-2; unclear D gene. Per the germline V gene, CDR1 is MNHNS and CDR2 is SASEGT. V dropped 4 bases and J dropped 4 bases, with 1 base sitting between them. CDR3 size: 10 residues.

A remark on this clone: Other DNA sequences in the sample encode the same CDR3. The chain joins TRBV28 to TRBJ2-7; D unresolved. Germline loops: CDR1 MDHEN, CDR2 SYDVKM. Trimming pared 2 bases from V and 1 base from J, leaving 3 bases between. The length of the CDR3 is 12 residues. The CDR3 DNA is TGTGCCAGCAGTTTACGGTCCTACGAGCAGTACTTC. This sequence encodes CASSLRSYEQYF.

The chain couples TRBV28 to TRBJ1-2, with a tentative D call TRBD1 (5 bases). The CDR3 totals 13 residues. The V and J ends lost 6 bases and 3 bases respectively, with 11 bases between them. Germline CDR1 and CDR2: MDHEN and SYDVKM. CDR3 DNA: TGTGCCAGCAGACCCGGACATGACTATGGCTACACCTTC. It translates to CASRPGHDYGYTF.

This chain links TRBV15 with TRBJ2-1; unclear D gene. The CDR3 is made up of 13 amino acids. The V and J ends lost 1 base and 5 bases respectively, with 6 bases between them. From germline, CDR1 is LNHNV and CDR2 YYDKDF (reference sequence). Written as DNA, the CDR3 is TGTGCCACCAGCAGAGCTCGCAACAATGAGCAGTTCTTC. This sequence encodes CATSRARNNEQFF.

Here the CDR3 DNA reads TGTGCCAGCGATAATGCGGAGACCCAGTACTTC. Its protein is CASDNAETQYF. The chain links TRBV2 to TRBJ2-7, with unresolved D. Gene TRBJ2-5 matches the end of the DNA better, so the J call may be wrong. This CDR3 is built from 11 residues. Per germline, CDR1 SNHLY and CDR2 FYNNEI.

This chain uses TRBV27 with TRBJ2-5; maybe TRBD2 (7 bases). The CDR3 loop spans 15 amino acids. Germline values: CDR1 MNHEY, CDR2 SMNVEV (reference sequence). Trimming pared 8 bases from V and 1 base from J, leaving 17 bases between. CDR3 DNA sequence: TGTGCCAGCCGAGACGGGGGGCTGCGCCAAGAGACCCAGTACTTC. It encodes CASRDGGLRQETQYF.

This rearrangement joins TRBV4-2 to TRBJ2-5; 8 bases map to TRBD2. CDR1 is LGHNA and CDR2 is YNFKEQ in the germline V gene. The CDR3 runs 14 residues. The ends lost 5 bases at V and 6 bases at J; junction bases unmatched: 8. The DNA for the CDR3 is TGTGCCAGCAGCGGGCTAGCGGGCTGGCAGACCCAGTACTTC. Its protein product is CASSGLAGWQTQYF.

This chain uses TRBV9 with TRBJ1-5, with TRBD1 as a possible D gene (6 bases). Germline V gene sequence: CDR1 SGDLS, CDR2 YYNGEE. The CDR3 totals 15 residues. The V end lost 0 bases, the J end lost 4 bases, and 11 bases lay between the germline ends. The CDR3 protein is CASSVGRGENQPQHF. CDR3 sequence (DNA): TGTGCCAGCAGCGTAGGGAGGGGGGAGAATCAGCCCCAGCATTTT.

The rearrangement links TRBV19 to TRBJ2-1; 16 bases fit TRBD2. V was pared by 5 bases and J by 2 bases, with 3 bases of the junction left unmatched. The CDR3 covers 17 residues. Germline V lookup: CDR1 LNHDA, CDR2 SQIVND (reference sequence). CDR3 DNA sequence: TGTGCCAGTAGTTCCGGGACTAGCGGGAGGGCCTACAATGAGCAGTTCTTC. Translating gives CASSSGTSGRAYNEQFF.

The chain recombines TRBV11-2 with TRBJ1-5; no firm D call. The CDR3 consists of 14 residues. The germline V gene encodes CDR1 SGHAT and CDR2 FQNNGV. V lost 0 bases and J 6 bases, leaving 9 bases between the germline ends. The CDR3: CASSLDPGAQPQHF. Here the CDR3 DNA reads TGTGCCAGCAGCTTAGACCCGGGTGCTCAGCCCCAGCATTTT. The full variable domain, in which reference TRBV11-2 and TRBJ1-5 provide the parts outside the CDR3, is EAGVAQSPRYKIIEKRQSVAFWCNPISGHATLYWYQQILGQGPKLLIQFQNNGVVDDSQLPKDRFSAERLKGVDSTLKIQPAKLEDSAVYLCASSLDPGAQPQHFGDGTRLSIL.

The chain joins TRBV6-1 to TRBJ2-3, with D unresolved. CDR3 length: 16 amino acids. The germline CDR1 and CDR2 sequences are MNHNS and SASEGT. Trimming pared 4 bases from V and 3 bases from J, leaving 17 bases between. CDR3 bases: TGTGCCAGCAGTGGGGCAGGTCACCGGGTTACAGATACGCAGTATTTT. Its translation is CASSGAGHRVTDTQYF.

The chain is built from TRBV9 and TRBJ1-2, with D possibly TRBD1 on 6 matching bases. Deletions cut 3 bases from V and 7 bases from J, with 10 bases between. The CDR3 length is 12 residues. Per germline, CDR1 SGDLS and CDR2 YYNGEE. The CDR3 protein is CASSDGGPGYTF. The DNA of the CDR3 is TGTGCCAGCAGCGACGGGGGCCCTGGCTACACCTTC.

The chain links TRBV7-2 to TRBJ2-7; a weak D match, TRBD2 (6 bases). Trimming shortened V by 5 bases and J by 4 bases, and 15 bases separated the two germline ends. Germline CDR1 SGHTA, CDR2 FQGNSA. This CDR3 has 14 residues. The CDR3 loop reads CASSPRRGLYEQYF. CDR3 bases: TGTGCCAGCAGCCCCCGGAGGGGACTGTACGAGCAGTACTTC. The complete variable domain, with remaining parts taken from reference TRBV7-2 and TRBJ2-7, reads GAGVSQSPSNKVTEKGKDVELRCDPISGHTALYWYRQSLGQGLEFLIYFQGNSAPDKSGLPSDRFSAERTGGSVSTLTIQRTQQEDSAVYLCASSPRRGLYEQYFGPGTRLTVT.

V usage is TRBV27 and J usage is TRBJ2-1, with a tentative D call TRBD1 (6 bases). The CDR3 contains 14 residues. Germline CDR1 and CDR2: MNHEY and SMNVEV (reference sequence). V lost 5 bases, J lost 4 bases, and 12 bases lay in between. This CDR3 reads CASSGLGGYNEQFF. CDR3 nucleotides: TGTGCCAGCAGTGGCCTAGGGGGATACAATGAGCAGTTCTTC.

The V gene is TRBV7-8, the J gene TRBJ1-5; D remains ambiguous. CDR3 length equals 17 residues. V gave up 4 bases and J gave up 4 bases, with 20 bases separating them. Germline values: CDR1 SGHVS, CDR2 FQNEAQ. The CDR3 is CASSSRATVDRNQPQHF. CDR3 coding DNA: TGTGCCAGCAGCTCCCGGGCCACAGTTGATAGGAATCAGCCCCAGCATTTT.

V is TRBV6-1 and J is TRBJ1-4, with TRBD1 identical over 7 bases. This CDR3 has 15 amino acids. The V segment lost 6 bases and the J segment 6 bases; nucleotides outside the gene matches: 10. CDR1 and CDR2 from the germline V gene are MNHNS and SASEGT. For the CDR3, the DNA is TGTGCCAGCAGCAAAGACAGGGCTACCTATGAAAAACTGTTTTTT. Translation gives CASSKDRATYEKLFF.

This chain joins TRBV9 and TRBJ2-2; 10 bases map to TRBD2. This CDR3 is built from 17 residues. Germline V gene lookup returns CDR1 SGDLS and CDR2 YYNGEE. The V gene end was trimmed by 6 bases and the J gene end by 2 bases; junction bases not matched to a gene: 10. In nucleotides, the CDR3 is TGTGCCAGCACCAGAGGACTAGCGGAGATTAACACCGGGGAGCTGTTTTTT. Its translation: CASTRGLAEINTGELFF.

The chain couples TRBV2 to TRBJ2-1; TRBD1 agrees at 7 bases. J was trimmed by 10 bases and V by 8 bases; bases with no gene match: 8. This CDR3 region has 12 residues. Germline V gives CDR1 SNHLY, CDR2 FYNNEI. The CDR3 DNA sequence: TGTGCCAGCGATACAGGGGTGGTAGAGCAGTTCTTC. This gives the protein CASDTGVVEQFF.